The clone carrying this T cell receptor (beta chain) was recorded a few times. Antigen unknown. This entry comes from a study of T-cell reconstitution after alpha-beta-depleted transplantation in children. Preparation of the TCRbeta library used unique molecular identifiers. TCRdb reprocessed the PCR reads via MiXCR and lists one record per CDR3 protein. Altogether about 830,000 distinct CDR3 sequences are present, roughly 15% being singletons, with the ten largest covering 5%. Study-wide points: In some patients, recipient T cells and intrathymic progenitors surviving conditioning explained high day-60 diversity.

The receptor was derived from a male patient under 18 who had a stem cell transplant for acute lymphoblastic leukemia, so the T cells may come from the graft donor. The sequencing used PBMCs, mostly from graft donor cells, collected 360 days after TCRalphabeta/CD19-depleted stem cell transplant.

This CDR3 is CASSIVGTGANVLTF. The CDR3 DNA reads as TGTGCCAGTAGTATTGTGGGAACGGGGGCCAACGTCCTGACTTTC. The chain employs TRBV19 and TRBJ2-6; no reliable D call. The CDR3 sequence is 15 residues long. V was pared by 3 bases and J by 4 bases, with 10 bases between. Per the germline V gene, CDR1 is LNHDA and CDR2 is SQIVND (reference sequence).